The text below deals with one TCR beta chain. Its antigen remains unknown. Tumor samples were taken before definitive surgery or chemotherapy. This sample was taken from a study of high-grade serous ovarian cancer treatment subgroups. Study information: Samples averaged approximately 15,000 reads and around 7,000 unique TCR beta rearrangements. Study-level findings and limits: The analyses considered CDR3 and ignored CDR1 and CDR2. These tumor repertoires lack spatial information from bulk sequencing. Tumors within one patient showed repertoire similarity of 0.11 to 0.79.

Trimming shortened V by 4 bases and J by 9 bases, and 12 bases separated the two germline ends. This CDR3 has 13 amino acids. The germline gives CDR1 MGHRA, CDR2 YSYEKL. Data came from immunoSEQ multiplex PCR; TCRdb stores just in-frame clones and leaves some out. The sample shows about 10,000 clones, 55% to 70% of them seen only once. The sample consisted of tumor tissue. This rearrangement joins TRBV4-1 to TRBJ2-2; weak D call: TRBD1 (6 bases). The receptor was isolated from a human donor with high-grade serous ovarian cancer. The CDR3 DNA reads as TGCGCCAGCAGCCTCCGACAGGCCAGGGAGCTGTTTTTT. It is translated as CASSLRQARELFF.